Listed below are T cell receptor beta chains from one sample, sequenced in a study of OX40 agonist ivuxolimab in advanced cancers. Repertoires were generated with immunoSEQ multiplex PCR, while TCRdb's copy carries only in-frame clones and drops some. The table lists roughly 75,000 clones, around nine tenths of them singletons. Material: CD4+ or CD8+ T cells sorted from blood, obtained in a trial of the OX40 agonist ivuxolimab. These receptors all stem from an adult with an advanced solid tumor such as melanoma, head and neck, liver or kidney cancer. Both conserved end residues are part of each CDR3. A D gene is named only where the DNA matches it firmly. Part of the rows lack a size; the others show once, few, many or a class for expanded clones.

d_call clone_size j_call v_call cdr3_nt cdr3_aa
. . TRBJ1-3 TRBV7-9 TGTGCCAGCAGCACTTTCTCTGGAAACACCATATATTTT CASSTFSGNTIYF
. . TRBJ1-2 TRBV5-6 TGTGCCAGCAGCTCCAAGTGGCCAGGCTTCCATGGCTACACCTTC CASSSKWPGFHGYTF
. . TRBJ2-7 TRBV7-8 TGTGCCAGCAGCCCGATGCGGGAGCAGTACTTC CASSPMREQYF
TRBD1 . TRBJ2-2 TRBV9 TGTGCCAGCAGCGCGGCCAGACAGGGCGACGGGGAGCTGTTTTTT CASSAARQGDGELFF
. . TRBJ2-3 TRBV7-9 TGTGCCAGCAGCCACGAACATACGCAGTATTTT CASSHEHTQYF
. . TRBJ1-5 TRBV30 TGTGCCTGCGGGGGTAGCAATCAGCCCCAGCATTTT CACGGSNQPQHF
. . TRBJ1-4 TRBV5-4 TGTGCCAGCAGCTTGGATGGGGGGGGGAATGAAAAACTGTTTTTT CASSLDGGGNEKLFF
. . TRBJ2-7 TRBV29-1 TGCAGCGTCGAGCCGGTTGGGGAAGAGCAGTACTTC CSVEPVGEEQYF
TRBD2 . TRBJ2-7 TRBV19 TGTGCCAGTAGTATTGGGACTAGCGGTACCTACGAGCAGTACTTC CASSIGTSGTYEQYF
. . TRBJ2-1 TRBV11-3 TGTGCCAGCAGCTTCTCCGGGCCCCAGGGCTACAATGAGCAGTTCTTC CASSFSGPQGYNEQFF
TRBD1 . TRBJ2-2 TRBV7-6 TGTGCCAGCAGCTTAGGACAGGGGCACACCGGGGAGCTGTTTTTT CASSLGQGHTGELFF
TRBD2 . TRBJ2-1 TRBV7-9 TGTGCCAGCAGTCCCGGACTAGCGGGAGTGGATGAGCAGTTCTTC CASSPGLAGVDEQFF
. . TRBJ1-1 TRBV6-5 TGTGCCAGCAGTTACCCCGGGGCCCCCGAAGCTTTCTTT CASSYPGAPEAFF
. . TRBJ1-1 TRBV19 TGTGCCAGTAGTAGGAAATTCACTGAAGCTTTCTTT CASSRKFTEAFF
TRBD2 . TRBJ2-1 TRBV28 TGTGCCAGCAGTTTAAGTTTAGGAGCGGGAGCCTACAATGAGCAGTTCTTC CASSLSLGAGAYNEQFF
TRBD2 . TRBJ2-1 TRBV19 TGTGCCAGTAGTTCCCGGGGACTATACAATGAGCAGTTCTTC CASSSRGLYNEQFF
TRBD2 . TRBJ2-7 TRBV14 TGTGCCAGCAGTGTACTCGGACTAGCGGGAGCCTACGAGCAGTACTTC CASSVLGLAGAYEQYF
TRBD2 . TRBJ2-3 TRBV27 TGTGCCAGCAGTTTAAGAGCGGGATTCGGGGATACGCAGTATTTT CASSLRAGFGDTQYF
. . TRBJ2-1 TRBV10-3 TGTGCCATCAGTGTCGGCGGAAGGTCCTACAATGAGCAGTTCTTC CAISVGGRSYNEQFF
. once TRBJ2-4 TRBV19 TGTGCCAGCCGGAGGGTCGGGGCCAAAAACATTCAGTACTTC CASRRVGAKNIQYF
TRBD2 . TRBJ2-5 TRBV7-2 TGTGCCAGCAGCTTAGGAGCGGGAGAAGAGACCCAGTACTTC CASSLGAGEETQYF
. . TRBJ1-1 TRBV28 TGTGCCAGCAGCCCCCATAGCGGCACTGAAGCTTTCTTT CASSPHSGTEAFF
TRBD1 . TRBJ2-7 TRBV5-1 TGCGCCAGCAGCTTGTTACAGGGGGCTACCTACGAGCAGTACTTC CASSLLQGATYEQYF
TRBD2 few TRBJ2-1 TRBV5-6 TGTGCCAGCAGCTGGAGACTAGCGGGAGGCCACAATGAGCAGTTCTTC CASSWRLAGGHNEQFF
TRBD2 once TRBJ2-7 TRBV11-1 TGTGCCAGCAGCTTAGTTCGGGCTAGCGGTTACTACGAGCAGTACTTC CASSLVRASGYYEQYF
. . TRBJ2-1 TRBV28 TGTGCCAGCAGACACCGGTGGAATGAGCAGTTCTTC CASRHRWNEQFF
. . TRBJ2-7 TRBV28 TGTGCCAGCAGTTCCTTTACCGAGCAGTACTTC CASSSFTEQYF
. . TRBJ1-2 TRBV30 TGTGCCTGGAGGGCTGGGACCCTCTATGGCTACACCTTC CAWRAGTLYGYTF
. . TRBJ1-1 TRBV10-3 TGTGCCATCAGTGAGGCCGGTAACACTGAAGCTTTCTTT CAISEAGNTEAFF
. . TRBJ2-2 TRBV7-2 TGTGCCAGCAGCTCTACAGGGTCCGGGGAGCTGTTTTTT CASSSTGSGELFF
TRBD2 . TRBJ2-1 TRBV19 TGTGCCAGTAGTCCCCGACTAGCGGGAGGGCCAGTTGAGCAGTTCTTC CASSPRLAGGPVEQFF
TRBD2 . TRBJ2-1 TRBV7-2 TGTGCCAGCAGCCCCGCAGGGTTTAGGACTAGCAACAATGAGCAGTTCTTC CASSPAGFRTSNNEQFF
. . TRBJ1-4 TRBV15 TGTGCCACCAGCAGAGATCGGTTGGGGGGTGGAGAAAAACTGTTTTTT CATSRDRLGGGEKLFF
TRBD1 . TRBJ2-5 TRBV10-3 TGTGCCATCAGTGAGTCGACGAGGGGACAGCTGGATGAGACCCAGTACTTC CAISESTRGQLDETQYF
TRBD1 . TRBJ1-4 TRBV5-8 TGTGCCAGCAGCCCACGAAACGGACAGGCGATTGGGGAAAAACTGTTTTTT CASSPRNGQAIGEKLFF
. . TRBJ2-5 TRBV7-2 TGTGCCAGCAGCTGGAGGGAGACCCAGTACTTC CASSWRETQYF
TRBD1 . TRBJ2-3 TRBV10-3 TGTGCCATCACCTGGGACAGGGGAGATACGCAGTATTTT CAITWDRGDTQYF
. . TRBJ2-2 TRBV5-1 TGCGCCAGCAGCCGCGGATCGGAAAACACCGGGGAGCTGTTTTTT CASSRGSENTGELFF
. . TRBJ2-3 TRBV5-1 TGCGCCAGCAGCCTTTTTGGGACGTCCCGGGGAGATACGCAGTATTTT CASSLFGTSRGDTQYF
. . TRBJ1-5 TRBV19 TGTGCCAGTAACCCAGGGAGGGGGGGCAATCAGCCCCAGCATTTT CASNPGRGGNQPQHF
. . TRBJ2-7 TRBV19 TGTGCCAGTAGGGGGGAGTTCGACTACGAGCAGTACTTC CASRGEFDYEQYF
TRBD2 . TRBJ2-7 TRBV18 TGTGCCAGCTCACCACCGCAGCGGGGGCCATACGAGCAGTACTTC CASSPPQRGPYEQYF
TRBD2 few TRBJ2-3 TRBV6-5 TGTGCCAGCAGCCCAAAGCGGGGGGGCGATACGCAGTATTTT CASSPKRGGDTQYF
. . TRBJ2-4 TRBV5-1 TGCGCCAGCAGGGCTGACACTTCAGGGGACATTCAGTACTTC CASRADTSGDIQYF
. . TRBJ2-7 TRBV11-2 TGTGCCAGCAGCTCAGGAGGGACAGCCTTGAGCTCCTACGAGCAGTACTTC CASSSGGTALSSYEQYF
. few TRBJ2-7 TRBV7-9 TGTGCCAGCAGCCACGGGACTGGGGAGCAGTACTTC CASSHGTGEQYF
TRBD2 once TRBJ2-5 TRBV27 TGTGCCACCAGCGGGGGGGCCCGGGAGACCCAGTACTTC CATSGGARETQYF
. . TRBJ2-7 TRBV7-9 TGTGCCAGCAGCCTGTCCGTTTACGAGCAGTACTTC CASSLSVYEQYF
TRBD2 . TRBJ2-7 TRBV27 TGTGCCAGCAGTTTATTAGCGGGAGGCGGGGAGCAGTACTTC CASSLLAGGGEQYF
. . TRBJ1-1 TRBV6-5 TGTGCCAGCAAAGCTAACCGAGTCAACACTGAAGCTTTCTTT CASKANRVNTEAFF
. . TRBJ2-3 TRBV5-4 TGTGCCAGCAGCTCCCCGAGTCAGGGGCGCACAGATACGCAGTATTTT CASSSPSQGRTDTQYF
TRBD1 . TRBJ2-7 TRBV18 TGTGCCAGCTCGCCGGGACAGGCGGCGGACGAGCAGTACTTC CASSPGQAADEQYF
. . TRBJ1-5 TRBV28 TGTGCCAGCAGTTTCCGACAGGCTAAACGCAATCAGCCCCAGCATTTT CASSFRQAKRNQPQHF
. few TRBJ1-1 TRBV20-1 TGCAGTGCTAGAGCGGGGGGAAAAGCTTTCTTT CSARAGGKAFF
. . TRBJ1-1 TRBV5-6 TGTGCCAGCAGCTTCGGCAGGGCGAACGAAGCTTTCTTT CASSFGRANEAFF